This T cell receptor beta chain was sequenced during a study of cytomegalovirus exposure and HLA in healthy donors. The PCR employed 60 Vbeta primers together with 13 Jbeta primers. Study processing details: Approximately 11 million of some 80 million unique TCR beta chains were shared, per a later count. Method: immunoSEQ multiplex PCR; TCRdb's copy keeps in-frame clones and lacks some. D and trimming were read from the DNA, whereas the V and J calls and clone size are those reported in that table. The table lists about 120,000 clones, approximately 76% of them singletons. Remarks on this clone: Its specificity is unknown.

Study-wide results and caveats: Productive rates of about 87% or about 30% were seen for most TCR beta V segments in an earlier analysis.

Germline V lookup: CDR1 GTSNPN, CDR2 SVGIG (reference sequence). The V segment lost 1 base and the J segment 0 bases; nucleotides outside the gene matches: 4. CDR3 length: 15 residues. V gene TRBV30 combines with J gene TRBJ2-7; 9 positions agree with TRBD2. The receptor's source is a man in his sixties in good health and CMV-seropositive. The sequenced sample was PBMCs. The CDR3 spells CAWSGAGGSSYEQYF. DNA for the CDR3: TGTGCCTGGAGTGGGGCGGGAGGGAGCTCCTACGAGCAGTACTTC.